The clone carrying this T cell receptor (beta chain) was recorded a few times. The antigen remains unidentified. This sample is drawn from a study of T cells in Graves' hyperthyroidism and ophthalmopathy. Amplification yielded TCR beta CDR3 regions, with RNA transcripts as the source. Carried out on the TCR CDR3, a first-round RT-PCR used the HTBI primer set. TCRdb processed the multiplex PCR reads anew with MiXCR; each CDR3 protein has one entry. Among about 520,000 distinct CDR3 sequences listed, around 22% were seen once. Exclusion followed for patients with uncontrolled infection, other autoimmune disease, pregnancy or lactation. Study-wide results and limits: The model identified upcoming ophthalmopathy a median around 7.1 months ahead of onset. Within blood appeared most thyroid clonotypes that had expanded above 0.001.

V was pared by 1 base and J by 3 bases, with 13 bases between. Germline CDR1 reads MDHEN; CDR2 reads SYDVKM. This CDR3 comprises 16 residues. The receptor was isolated from a woman aged 25 to 45 with Graves' ophthalmopathy. The sample was blood. This chain links TRBV28 with TRBJ1-5; D is ambiguous. This chain's CDR3 is CASSLFSWADNQPQHF. In nucleotides, the CDR3 is TGTGCCAGCAGTTTATTTAGCTGGGCAGACAATCAGCCCCAGCATTTT.